These 16 T cell receptor beta chains were sequenced from one sample in a study of CD8 T cells in ankylosing spondylitis. TCRdb called the 5' RACE reads again in MiXCR, with one record for every CDR3 protein. The sample includes 500,000 or so distinct CDR3 sequences, about 5.7% of them seen just once. These receptors' antigens are unknown. Study results and limitations: Apparently characteristic of ankylosing spondylitis blood was a TCR beta motif (about 8 highly homologous variants).

Input material: blood, either unsorted or a sorted T cell fraction (not recorded which). These TCRs come from a male donor with ankylosing spondylitis.

This chain links TRBV20-1 with TRBJ2-5; 7 bases are shared with TRBD1. V was pared by 4 bases and J by 1 base, with 3 bases of the junction left unmatched. Germline CDR1 reads DFQATT; CDR2 reads SNEGSKA (reference sequence). This CDR3 has 13 amino acids. The CDR3 protein is CSAMAGGQETQYF. In DNA form, the CDR3 reads TGCAGTGCTATGGCAGGGGGCCAAGAGACCCAGTACTTC.

This clonotype was found many times. This sequence joins TRBV20-1 and TRBJ1-6; TRBD1 is a possible D gene (6 bases). CDR3 length equals 12 residues. V was trimmed by 6 bases and J by 10 bases, leaving 13 bases between them. CDR1 is DFQATT and CDR2 is SNEGSKA in the germline V gene (reference sequence). Here the CDR3 reads CSALGGNSPLHF. As DNA, the CDR3 is TGCAGTGCCCTAGGGGGGAACTCACCCCTCCACTTT.

This clonotype has ten or more counts. J is TRBJ2-7 and V is TRBV7-9; either TRBD1 or TRBD2 may supply D (5 bases each). The ends were cut back, 1 base at V and 6 bases at J, with 10 bases in the middle. This CDR3 spans 13 amino acids. Germline lookup yields CDR1 SEHNR and CDR2 FQNEAQ (reference sequence). As DNA, the CDR3 is TGTGCCAGCAGCTTAGGAGGGGCCAGCGAGCAGTACTTC. Amino acid sequence: CASSLGGASEQYF.

This clonotype was seen ten or more times. The chain combines TRBV5-1 with TRBJ1-1; 7 bases line up with TRBD1. After removal of 0 bases from V and 5 bases from J, the junction contained 4 bases not matched to a gene. The length of the CDR3 is 14 residues. Germline V CDR1 and CDR2: SGHRS, YFSETQ. The CDR3 DNA is TGCGCCAGCAGCTTGGCGCAGGGGGAAACTGAAGCTTTCTTT. It specifies CASSLAQGETEAFF.

This clonotype was observed at least ten times. Relative to the germline gene, one junction end is altered; a read error may explain this. The chain joins TRBV5-1 to TRBJ1-1; D unclear. The germline gives CDR1 SGHRS, CDR2 YFSETQ. The CDR3 totals 12 residues. The CDR3 loop is CASSPSGTEAFF. The CDR3, as DNA: TGTGCCAGCAGTCCCTCGGGCACTGAAGCTTTCTTT. Drawing the rest from reference TRBV5-1 and TRBJ1-1, the complete variable domain is KAGVTQTPRYLIKTRGQQVTLSCSPISGHRSVSWYQQTPGQGLQFLFEYFSETQRNKGNFPGRFSGRQFSNSRSEMNVSTLELGDSALYLCASSPSGTEAFFGQGTRLTVV.

This clonotype was recorded at least ten times. CDR3 sequence: CASSREQGALNTEAFF. The CDR3 bases are TGCGCCAGCAGCCGTGAACAGGGGGCTTTGAACACTGAAGCTTTCTTT. The chain couples TRBV5-1 to TRBJ1-1, with 9 bases aligning to TRBD1. CDR1 and CDR2 (germline): SGHRS, YFSETQ. Unmatched junction bases numbered 7, after V lost 4 bases and J lost 0 bases. The CDR3 runs to 16 residues. Together with reference TRBV5-1 and TRBJ1-1, the CDR3 gives the full variable domain: KAGVTQTPRYLIKTRGQQVTLSCSPISGHRSVSWYQQTPGQGLQFLFEYFSETQRNKGNFPGRFSGRQFSNSRSEMNVSTLELGDSALYLCASSREQGALNTEAFFGQGTRLTVV.

This clonotype was detected many times. The chain joins TRBV4-1 to TRBJ2-7; 8 bases map to TRBD1. The CDR3 length is 13 residues. The germline CDR1 and CDR2 sequences are MGHRA and YSYEKL. Trimming removed 4 bases from V and 5 bases from J; junction bases left unmatched: 4. The CDR3 coding sequence is TGCGCCAGCAGCCTGCAGGGGGCGGACGAGCAGTACTTC. This encodes CASSLQGADEQYF.

This clonotype was detected ten times or more. This chain uses TRBV29-1 with TRBJ2-1; 8 bases are a match to TRBD2. V shed 4 bases and J 8 bases; nucleotides not matched to a gene: 13. The CDR3 length is 15 residues. Per germline, CDR1 SQVTM and CDR2 ANQGSEA. The CDR3 loop reads CSVVAPGLGFHEQFF. The DNA for the CDR3 is TGCAGCGTTGTTGCTCCGGGACTAGGGTTCCATGAGCAGTTCTTC.

In its sample, this clonotype was seen a few times. The chain links TRBV18 to TRBJ2-7; tentatively, D is TRBD1 or TRBD2 (5 bases each). Per germline, CDR1 KGHSH and CDR2 LQKENI. This CDR3 spans 16 amino acids. V was shortened by 0 bases and J by 2 bases, with 14 bases between the two germline ends. CDR3 region: CASSPPHGTAPYEQYF. The DNA for the CDR3 is TGTGCCAGCTCACCACCCCACGGGACGGCCCCCTACGAGCAGTACTTC.

This clonotype was detected ten times or more. At one end, the junction sequence differs from germline, possibly due to a read error. The rearrangement links TRBV5-1 to TRBJ2-2, with D perhaps matching TRBD1 (6 bases). From germline, CDR1 is SGHRS and CDR2 YFSETQ. The CDR3 is made up of 13 amino acids. CDR3 sequence (DNA): TGCGCCAGCGCTCAGAGGGGGACCGGGGAGCTGTCTTTT. It specifies CASAQRGTGELSF.

This clonotype was found a few times. The CDR3 coding sequence is TGTGCCAGCAGTCAGTTAATGCAGACCCAGTACTTC. Its translation is CASSQLMQTQYF. The gene calls are TRBV28 and TRBJ2-5; D ambiguous. V lost 5 bases, J lost 6 bases, and 10 bases lay in between. Germline CDR1 and CDR2: MDHEN and SYDVKM. The CDR3 extends over 12 amino acids.

This clonotype was counted a few times. CDR3 region: CASSPQTGGNEKLFF. CDR3 DNA sequence: TGTGCCAGCTCACCCCAGACAGGAGGTAATGAAAAACTGTTTTTT. This chain links TRBV18 with TRBJ1-4; the D gene is possibly TRBD1 (6 bases). The V end was cut by 3 bases, the J end by 4 bases, with 12 bases between. The CDR3 runs 15 residues. The germline gives CDR1 KGHSH, CDR2 LQKENI.

The chain uses TRBV5-1 and TRBJ2-3; D remains unclear. V was clipped by 4 bases and J by 0 bases, with 12 bases between them. The CDR3 extends over 15 amino acids. Germline-derived CDR1 and CDR2 are SGHRS and YFSETQ. CDR3 in amino acids: CASSAQTISTDTQYF. For the CDR3, the DNA is TGCGCCAGCAGCGCCCAGACAATTAGCACAGATACGCAGTATTTT. Together with reference TRBV5-1 and TRBJ2-3, the CDR3 gives the full variable domain: KAGVTQTPRYLIKTRGQQVTLSCSPISGHRSVSWYQQTPGQGLQFLFEYFSETQRNKGNFPGRFSGRQFSNSRSEMNVSTLELGDSALYLCASSAQTISTDTQYFGPGTRLTVL.

This clonotype has at least ten counts. The gene calls are TRBV6-2 or TRBV6-3 and TRBJ2-1, with D possibly called TRBD1 or TRBD2 (5 bases each). Between the trimmed V and J ends, which lost 2 bases and 11 bases, there was a span of 22 bases. The CDR3 sequence is 16 residues long. Germline-derived CDR1 and CDR2 are MNHEY and SVGEGT. The DNA for the CDR3 is TGTGCCAGCAGTTACCGGTTGGGGGTCTCAGCGGTTAAGCAGTTCTTC. Its protein product is CASSYRLGVSAVKQFF.

This clonotype was counted ten times or more. The CDR3 sequence: CASRRTGSQETQYF. CDR3 coding DNA: TGTGCCAGCAGGCGGACGGGTTCACAAGAGACCCAGTACTTC. This chain uses TRBV6-2 or TRBV6-3 with TRBJ2-5; D gene unclear. The CDR3 spans 14 residues. Trimming took 6 bases from V and 2 from J, leaving 13 bases between them. From germline, CDR1 is MNHEY and CDR2 SVGEGT.

This clonotype was observed at least ten times. This sequence joins TRBV24-1 and TRBJ2-3; weak D call: TRBD1 (6 bases). Trimming pared 3 bases from V and 4 bases from J, leaving 16 bases between. The CDR3 is 16 amino acids. Germline assignment: CDR1 KGHDR and CDR2 SFDVKD. This chain's CDR3 is CATSDQGSLWPDTQYF. For the CDR3, the DNA is TGTGCCACCAGTGATCAGGGGAGCCTTTGGCCAGATACGCAGTATTTT.